A single sample is the source of the 12 T cell receptor beta chains below, sequenced in a study of identical twins. One entry per CDR3 protein, called by TCRdb with MiXCR from the 5' RACE reads. The sample holds about 200,000 distinct CDR3 sequences, about 10% seen once. Sequenced sample: memory T cells sorted from blood. The receptors derive from a man aged 50 to 59 in good health.

This clonotype was seen a handful of times. This rearrangement joins TRBV11-1 to TRBJ2-1; TRBD2 agrees at 8 bases. The germline V gene encodes CDR1 SGHAT and CDR2 FQDESV (reference sequence). Trimming removed 7 bases from V and 6 bases from J; junction bases left unmatched: 14. The CDR3 runs to 16 residues. CDR3 amino acids: CASTLGSGLVFNEQFF. The CDR3 DNA sequence: TGTGCCAGCACCCTAGGCTCGGGACTAGTATTCAATGAGCAGTTCTTC.

This clonotype was seen ten or more times. CDR3 region: CSGTGSYEQYF. The CDR3 DNA reads TGCAGTGGGACAGGCTCCTACGAGCAGTACTTC. The chain uses TRBV20-1 and TRBJ2-7; 7 bases fit TRBD1. Germline loops: CDR1 DFQATT, CDR2 SNEGSKA (reference sequence). V trimming: 7 bases; J trimming: 0 bases; junction bases outside the gene matches: 0. CDR3 length: 11 residues.

This clonotype has at least ten counts. The chain carries TRBV20-1 and TRBJ2-1; 7 nucleotides agree with TRBD2. With 0 bases clipped from V and 7 bases from J, the junction kept 12 bases outside the gene matches. Germline V gene lookup returns CDR1 DFQATT and CDR2 SNEGSKA (reference sequence). The CDR3 has 16 amino acids. In DNA form, the CDR3 reads TGCAGTGCTAGAGACCCGGGAGGTGGGAGCAGGAATGAGCAGTTCTTC. It yields the protein CSARDPGGGSRNEQFF.

By its share, this clonotype is medium-sized (0.01 to 0.1%). This rearrangement joins TRBV20-1 to TRBJ2-7, with TRBD2 matching over 8 bases. V gave up 2 bases and J gave up 4 bases; unmatched junction bases: 4. CDR1 is DFQATT and CDR2 is SNEGSKA in the germline V gene (reference sequence). The CDR3 has 13 residues. CDR3 DNA sequence: TGCAGTGCTAGATCCGGGGGGGCTTACGAGCAGTACTTC. Protein product: CSARSGGAYEQYF.

The rearrangement uses TRBV30 and TRBJ2-7, with 9 bases matching TRBD1. J gave up 2 bases and V 1 base, and 6 bases lay outside the gene matches. This CDR3 region has 15 residues. Per the germline V gene, CDR1 is GTSNPN and CDR2 is SVGIG (reference sequence). The CDR3 is CAWSGGQGIAYEQYF. In DNA form, the CDR3 reads TGTGCCTGGAGTGGGGGACAGGGAATAGCCTACGAGCAGTACTTC.

This clonotype was observed many times. The chain recombines TRBV5-1 with TRBJ2-2, with D possibly being TRBD1 (5 bases). CDR3 length: 16 residues. The germline V gene has CDR1 SGHRS and CDR2 YFSETQ. Trimming shortened V by 1 base and J by 1 base, and 11 bases separated the two germline ends. The CDR3 bases are TGCGCCAGCAGCTTGCAAACAGGCGAGAACACCGGGGAGCTGTTTTTT. Protein: CASSLQTGENTGELFF.

This clonotype was counted only a few times. The CDR3 DNA follows: TGTGCCAGCAGCTTGAGTCCATTGGGAGTTTCTGGAAACACCATATATTTT. This translates into CASSLSPLGVSGNTIYF. The J gene is TRBJ1-3, the V gene TRBV7-2; D not certain. The V end was cut by 3 bases, the J end by 1 base, with 16 bases between. Germline values: CDR1 SGHTA, CDR2 FQGNSA. The CDR3 has 17 amino acids.

The V call is TRBV28, the J call TRBJ2-4; D is perhaps TRBD1 (5 bases). The CDR3 spans 12 residues. V lost 5 bases to trimming and J lost 9 bases, with 11 bases between them. In germline, CDR1 is MDHEN, CDR2 SYDVKM. As DNA, the CDR3 is TGTGCCAGCAGTGTAGCAGGGTTCATTCAGTACTTC. It is translated as CASSVAGFIQYF.

This clonotype turned up a few times. Here the CDR3 DNA reads TGCAGTGCTAGAGTGGGGGTTTACCAAGAGACCCAGTACTTC. Translated: CSARVGVYQETQYF. The chain combines TRBV20-1 with TRBJ2-5, with D possibly called TRBD1 or TRBD2 (5 bases each). Trimming pared 1 base from V and 0 bases from J, leaving 9 bases between. There are 14 residues in the CDR3. Germline CDR1 and CDR2: DFQATT and SNEGSKA (reference sequence).

This clonotype occurred many times. V usage is TRBV5-1 and J usage is TRBJ1-1; possibly TRBD1 for D (6 bases). The V end lost 4 bases, the J end lost 0 bases, and 13 bases lay between the germline ends. CDR1 is SGHRS, CDR2 YFSETQ, per germline. The CDR3 is 15 residues long. The CDR3 sequence is CASSLLGHLNTEAFF. CDR3 nucleotides: TGCGCCAGCAGCCTGCTGGGACACTTGAACACTGAAGCTTTCTTT. The variable domain in full, with the rest retrieved from reference TRBV5-1 and TRBJ1-1, is KAGVTQTPRYLIKTRGQQVTLSCSPISGHRSVSWYQQTPGQGLQFLFEYFSETQRNKGNFPGRFSGRQFSNSRSEMNVSTLELGDSALYLCASSLLGHLNTEAFFGQGTRLTVV.

This clonotype was found a few times. The rearrangement links TRBV28 to TRBJ2-7, with unresolved D. This CDR3 has 12 residues. The V end lost 7 bases, the J end lost 0 bases, and 7 bases lay between the germline ends. Germline loops: CDR1 MDHEN, CDR2 SYDVKM. The CDR3 DNA reads as TGTGCCAGCAAGGGCAGCTCCTACGAGCAGTACTTC. Translating it yields CASKGSSYEQYF. Together with reference TRBV28 and TRBJ2-7, the CDR3 gives the full variable domain: DVKVTQSSRYLVKRTGEKVFLECVQDMDHENMFWYRQDPGLGLRLIYFSYDVKMKEKGDIPEGYSVSREKKERFSLILESASTNQTSMYLCASKGSSYEQYFGPGTRLTVT.

This clonotype was found many times. V is TRBV9 and J is TRBJ2-3, with no clear D. The V and J ends lost 3 bases and 2 bases respectively, with 10 bases between them. CDR3 size: 14 residues. The germline CDR1 and CDR2 sequences are SGDLS and YYNGEE. The CDR3 coding sequence is TGTGCCAGCAGCGGAGCAGGAGCCACAGATACGCAGTATTTT. This encodes CASSGAGATDTQYF.